Below, 10 T cell receptor beta chains from the same sample are listed, as sequenced in a study of cytomegalovirus exposure and HLA in healthy donors. Clones were read by immunoSEQ multiplex PCR, and TCRdb kept only the in-frame ones, dropping some. The data contain a few hundred thousand clones, about 86% of them singletons. Sequencing input: PBMCs. Receptor source: a woman under 30 in good health and CMV-seronegative.

This clone was counted a few times. Other DNA sequences from this sample encode an identical CDR3 as well. This sequence joins TRBV19 and TRBJ1-5, with D hard to call. The CDR3 spans 15 residues. Germline CDR1 is LNHDA and CDR2 is SQIVND (reference sequence). The V and J ends lost 4 bases and 0 bases respectively, with 10 bases between them. The CDR3 nucleotides read TGTGCCAGTAGTACCCGGTCCCATAGCAATCAGCCCCAGCATTTT. Translated, it gives CASSTRSHSNQPQHF.

This sequence joins TRBV6-1 and TRBJ2-7; D is unclear. The ends were cut back, 6 bases at V and 3 bases at J, with 12 bases in the middle. Germline CDR1 reads MNHNS; CDR2 reads SASEGT. The CDR3 has 13 amino acids. CDR3 sequence reads: CASSEPGSYEQYF. DNA for the CDR3: TGTGCCAGCAGCGAACCCGGTAGCTACGAGCAGTACTTC.

The V and J genes are TRBV30 and TRBJ1-5; D ambiguous. The germline V gene encodes CDR1 GTSNPN and CDR2 SVGIG (reference sequence). This CDR3 region has 16 residues. Trimming shortened V by 1 base and J by 1 base, and 14 bases separated the two germline ends. The CDR3 sequence is CAWSGSVSVSNQPQHF. The CDR3 DNA follows: TGTGCCTGGAGTGGATCGGTGTCGGTGAGCAATCAGCCCCAGCATTTT.

This clone was found once. V and J are TRBV7-2 and TRBJ2-6; D unresolved. The CDR3 is 19 residues long. The germline gives CDR1 SGHTA, CDR2 FQGNSA. V was shortened by 5 bases and J by 0 bases, with 20 bases between the two germline ends. Here the CDR3 reads CASSPRPYAVGSGANVLTF. The CDR3 DNA reads as TGTGCCAGCAGCCCCCGGCCGTATGCGGTAGGCTCTGGGGCCAACGTCCTGACTTTC.

DNA of the CDR3: TGTGCCAGCAGCTTAGCAGGAGCAACCAGTAACACCATATATTTT. It encodes CASSLAGATSNTIYF. The chain employs TRBV7-2 and TRBJ1-3; D call uncertain. Trimming removed 0 bases at V and 7 bases at J, with 13 bases between. This CDR3 region has 15 residues. Germline V CDR1 and CDR2: SGHTA, FQGNSA.

The chain is built from TRBV6-6 and TRBJ1-1; unclear D gene. Trimming shortened V by 2 bases and J by 1 base, and 8 bases separated the two germline ends. CDR1 and CDR2 (germline): MNHNY, SVGAGI (reference sequence). The CDR3 has 14 amino acids. Here the CDR3 reads CASSYRLTNTEAFF. Here the CDR3 DNA reads TGTGCCAGCAGTTACCGCCTAACGAACACTGAAGCTTTCTTT.

The rearrangement links TRBV27 to TRBJ1-3; 8 bases are a match to TRBD1. V shed 5 bases, J shed 0 bases, and the junction held 3 bases outside the gene matches. This CDR3 has 15 residues. Germline CDR1 reads MNHEY; CDR2 reads SMNVEV (reference sequence). In DNA form, the CDR3 reads TGTGCCAGCAGTCGGACAGGGTTCTCTGGAAACACCATATATTTT. The encoded protein is CASSRTGFSGNTIYF.

V is TRBV18 and J is TRBJ1-5; D gene uncertain. This CDR3 is 15 amino acids long. CDR1 is KGHSH and CDR2 is LQKENI in the germline V gene. Between the trimmed V and J ends, which lost 4 bases and 3 bases, there was a span of 13 bases. For the CDR3, the DNA is TGTGCCAGCTCACTGTCCCGGGTTTTCAATCAGCCCCAGCATTTT. Amino acids: CASSLSRVFNQPQHF. The whole variable domain, remainder taken from reference TRBV18 and TRBJ1-5, is NAGVMQNPRHLVRRRGQEARLRCSPMKGHSHVYWYRQLPEEGLKFMVYLQKENIIDESGMPKERFSAEFPKEGPSILRIQQVVRGDSAAYFCASSLSRVFNQPQHFGDGTRLSIL.

The rearrangement uses TRBV27 and TRBJ1-2; the match to TRBD1 covers 7 bases. There are 16 residues in the CDR3. Germline trimming cut 5 bases from V and 4 bases from J; bases unmatched to any gene: 13. Germline CDR1 and CDR2: MNHEY and SMNVEV (reference sequence). Here the CDR3 DNA reads TGTGCCAGCAGTCCCCTTTGGGCAGGGGGATCCTATGGCTACACCTTC. Protein product: CASSPLWAGGSYGYTF.

This clone was seen only a few times. V usage is TRBV10-1 and J usage is TRBJ2-2, with D unclear. Per the germline V gene, CDR1 is WNHNN and CDR2 is SYGVQD (reference sequence). The V gene lost 5 bases and the J gene lost 1 base, with 8 bases spanning the gap. The CDR3 is 14 residues long. The CDR3 protein is CASSSKKNTGELFF. CDR3 sequence (DNA): TGCGCCAGCAGTTCTAAAAAGAACACCGGGGAGCTGTTTTTT.